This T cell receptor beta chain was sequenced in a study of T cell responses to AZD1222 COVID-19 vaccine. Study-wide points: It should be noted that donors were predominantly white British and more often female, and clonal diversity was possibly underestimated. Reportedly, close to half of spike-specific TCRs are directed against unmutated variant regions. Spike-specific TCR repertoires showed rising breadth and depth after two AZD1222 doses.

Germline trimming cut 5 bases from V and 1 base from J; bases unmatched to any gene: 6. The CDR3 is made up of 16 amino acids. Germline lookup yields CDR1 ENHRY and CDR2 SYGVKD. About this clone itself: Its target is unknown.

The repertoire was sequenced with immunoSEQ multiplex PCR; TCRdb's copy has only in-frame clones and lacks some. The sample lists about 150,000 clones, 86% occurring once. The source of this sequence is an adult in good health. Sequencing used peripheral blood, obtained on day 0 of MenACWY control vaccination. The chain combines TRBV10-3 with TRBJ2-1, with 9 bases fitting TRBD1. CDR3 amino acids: CAISSQGTGSYNEQFF. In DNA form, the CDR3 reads TGTGCCATCAGTTCTCAAGGGACAGGGTCCTACAATGAGCAGTTCTTC.